Following are 22 T cell receptor beta chains from one sample sequenced in a study of shared clonotypes between healthy human individuals. TCRdb's copy holds only in-frame clones and misses some; the assay was immunoSEQ multiplex PCR. This table holds about 1.1 million clones, 70% to 85% found once. The sequencing sample was made of memory CD4+ T cells from PBMCs. Stated subset: CD45RA-negative fraction. The receptors derive from a man aged 18 to 30 in good health. Some clones in this sample may be carry-over from other donors' samples.

Regarding this clone: Other DNA sequences in this sample translate to the same CDR3. V gene TRBV30 combines with J gene TRBJ1-3; D is perhaps TRBD1 (6 bases). This CDR3 spans 15 amino acids. Trimming removed 2 bases from V and 0 bases from J, with 11 bases in between. Per the germline V gene, CDR1 is GTSNPN and CDR2 is SVGIG (reference sequence). Written as DNA, the CDR3 is TGTGCCTGGAGTCCCGGACAGAGCTCTGGAAACACCATATATTTT. This gives the protein CAWSPGQSSGNTIYF.

J is TRBJ2-6 and V is TRBV30; 7 nucleotides agree with TRBD2. V shed 3 bases and J 4 bases; nucleotides not matched to a gene: 12. Per germline, CDR1 GTSNPN and CDR2 SVGIG (reference sequence). This CDR3 is built from 17 residues. In DNA, the CDR3 is TGTGCCTGGAGGTCGGGCGGGAGTGCAAGAGGGGCCAACGTCCTGACTTTC. Protein product: CAWRSGGSARGANVLTF.

This clone has more than one count but fewer than ten. V and J are TRBV28 and TRBJ2-1, with TRBD2 matching 8 bases. The CDR3 is 14 residues long. In germline, CDR1 is MDHEN, CDR2 SYDVKM. The V gene end was trimmed by 6 bases and the J gene end by 3 bases; junction bases not matched to a gene: 4. CDR3 sequence: CASRRLAYYNEQFF. CDR3 nucleotide sequence: TGTGCCAGCAGGCGACTAGCGTACTACAATGAGCAGTTCTTC.

The chain links TRBV21-1 to TRBJ2-3; the DNA was not used to check the table's D call, TRBD1. TRBV21-1 corresponds to a pseudogene. The CDR3 sequence is 15 residues long. The CDR3 DNA is TGTGCCAGTCAGGGGACATACTCTAGCACAGATACGCAGTATTTT. The encoded protein is CASQGTYSSTDTQYF.

This chain joins TRBV9 and TRBJ2-5, with D uncertain. CDR1 and CDR2 from the germline V gene are SGDLS and YYNGEE. Trimming took 0 bases from V and 1 from J, leaving 13 bases between them. This CDR3 has 16 amino acids. CDR3 in amino acids: CASSVGAWKAQETQYF. DNA for the CDR3: TGTGCCAGCAGCGTAGGGGCTTGGAAAGCCCAAGAGACCCAGTACTTC. The full variable domain, completed using reference TRBV9 and TRBJ2-5, is DSGVTQTPKHLITATGQRVTLRCSPRSGDLSVYWYQQSLDQGLQFLIQYYNGEERAKGNILERFSAQQFPDLHSELNLSSLELGDSALYFCASSVGAWKAQETQYFGPGTRLLVL.

The chain joins TRBV28 to TRBJ1-2; maybe TRBD1 (5 bases). Germline V lookup: CDR1 MDHEN, CDR2 SYDVKM. V lost 4 bases to trimming and J lost 6 bases, with 9 bases between them. This CDR3 region has 12 residues. The CDR3 DNA sequence: TGTGCCAGCAGTTCCCCGACAGATGGCTACACCTTC. Its protein is CASSSPTDGYTF.

V usage is TRBV2 and J usage is TRBJ2-1; tentative D call: TRBD2 (6 bases). The CDR3 covers 12 residues. Germline V lookup: CDR1 SNHLY, CDR2 FYNNEI. V was shortened by 6 bases and J by 6 bases, with 9 bases between the two germline ends. CDR3 in amino acids: CASRGLANEQFF. CDR3 DNA: TGTGCCAGCAGGGGACTTGCCAATGAGCAGTTCTTC.

The chain is built from TRBV5-6 and TRBJ1-2, with unresolved D. In germline, CDR1 is SGHDT, CDR2 YYEEEE. Trimming took 0 bases from V and 2 from J, leaving 8 bases between them. This CDR3 is 14 amino acids long. The CDR3 DNA sequence: TGTGCCAGCAGCTTGGGGCCGGGGAACTATGGCTACACCTTC. This translates into CASSLGPGNYGYTF.

The chain couples TRBV7-2 to TRBJ1-1; 8 nucleotides match TRBD1. The CDR3 has 14 amino acids. Germline V gene data show CDR1 as SGHTA and CDR2 as FQGNSA. The J segment lost 4 bases and the V segment lost 5 bases, leaving 6 bases of the junction unmatched. In DNA form, the CDR3 reads TGTGCCAGCAGCGCTTCTACAGGGGGCACTGAAGCTTTCTTT. The encoded protein is CASSASTGGTEAFF. Full variable domain (rest looked up from reference TRBV7-2 and TRBJ1-1): GAGVSQSPSNKVTEKGKDVELRCDPISGHTALYWYRQSLGQGLEFLIYFQGNSAPDKSGLPSDRFSAERTGGSVSTLTIQRTQQEDSAVYLCASSASTGGTEAFFGQGTRLTVV.

The V gene is TRBV7-8, the J gene TRBJ2-5; TRBD2 aligns across 10 bases. Germline lookup yields CDR1 SGHVS and CDR2 FQNEAQ. V shed 4 bases and J 1 base; nucleotides not matched to a gene: 6. CDR3 length: 16 residues. The CDR3 DNA reads TGTGCCAGCAGCTCCCTAGCGGGAGTACTCCAAGAGACCCAGTACTTC. It translates to CASSSLAGVLQETQYF. Full variable domain (rest looked up from reference TRBV7-8 and TRBJ2-5): GAGVSQSPRYKVAKRGQDVALRCDPISGHVSLFWYQQALGQGPEFLTYFQNEAQLDKSGLPSDRFFAERPEGSVSTLKIQRTQQEDSAVYLCASSSLAGVLQETQYFGPGTRLLVL.

This clone occurred a few times. This chain joins TRBV19 and TRBJ1-1; D is undetermined. V was trimmed by 5 bases and J by 5 bases, leaving 6 bases between them. This CDR3 is 11 amino acids long. CDR1 and CDR2 from the germline V gene are LNHDA and SQIVND (reference sequence). The CDR3, as DNA: TGTGCCAGTAGTCGGTGGACTGAAGCTTTCTTT. The encoded protein is CASSRWTEAFF.

The chain combines TRBV15 with TRBJ2-7; 10 bases map to TRBD1. The trim removed 3 bases at V and 3 bases at J, leaving 8 bases unmatched. The germline V gene has CDR1 LNHNV and CDR2 YYDKDF (reference sequence). CDR3 length: 16 residues. The CDR3 reads CATSSRQGALLYEQYF. The CDR3 DNA is TGTGCCACCAGCAGTAGACAGGGGGCCCTCCTCTACGAGCAGTACTTC.

The V call is TRBV7-9, the J call TRBJ2-2, with a tentative D call TRBD2 (6 bases). Germline assignment: CDR1 SEHNR and CDR2 FQNEAQ (reference sequence). The CDR3 covers 16 residues. V lost 3 bases, J lost 6 bases, and 17 bases lay in between. Here the CDR3 reads CASSLVGLADSGELFF. The CDR3 DNA reads as TGTGCCAGCAGCTTGGTGGGACTGGCCGACTCCGGGGAGCTGTTTTTT.

J is TRBJ2-5 and V is TRBV5-1, with TRBD2 matching over 10 bases. The CDR3 has 18 amino acids. Germline trimming cut 0 bases from V and 2 bases from J; bases unmatched to any gene: 10. CDR1 is SGHRS and CDR2 is YFSETQ in the germline V gene. Here the CDR3 reads CASSLDPAGGTQQETQYF. Written as DNA, the CDR3 is TGCGCCAGCAGCTTGGATCCAGCGGGGGGGACTCAACAAGAGACCCAGTACTTC.

This clone was counted once. V gene TRBV5-5 combines with J gene TRBJ2-5; 10 bases match TRBD1. The CDR3 has 14 residues. Germline V gene sequence: CDR1 SGHKS, CDR2 YYEKEE (reference sequence). V lost 4 bases, J lost 8 bases, and 8 bases stayed unmatched. DNA of the CDR3: TGTGCCAGCAGCCGGACAGGGGGGCCAGACACCCAGTACTTC. Its translation: CASSRTGGPDTQYF.

V is TRBV28 and J is TRBJ1-5; D perhaps matches TRBD1 (5 bases). The CDR3 runs 14 residues. CDR1 is MDHEN, CDR2 SYDVKM, per germline. V lost 8 bases to trimming and J lost 5 bases, with 16 bases between them. In DNA form, the CDR3 reads TGTGCCAGCCATTTAGTAGGGGCCGATCAGCCCCAGCATTTT. Amino acid sequence: CASHLVGADQPQHF. The variable domain in full, completed from reference TRBV28 and TRBJ1-5, reads DVKVTQSSRYLVKRTGEKVFLECVQDMDHENMFWYRQDPGLGLRLIYFSYDVKMKEKGDIPEGYSVSREKKERFSLILESASTNQTSMYLCASHLVGADQPQHFGDGTRLSIL.

This sequence joins TRBV7-2 and TRBJ2-1; TRBD2 agrees at 12 bases. CDR3 length: 16 residues. With 4 bases clipped from V and 4 bases from J, the junction kept 5 bases outside the gene matches. The germline CDR1 and CDR2 sequences are SGHTA and FQGNSA. DNA of the CDR3: TGTGCCAGCAGCTCACCCGGGACTAGCGGGTACAATGAGCAGTTCTTC. Protein: CASSSPGTSGYNEQFF.

The V call is TRBV18, the J call TRBJ1-2; the D gene is possibly TRBD1 (6 bases). The V gene's germline CDR1 is KGHSH and CDR2 LQKENI. Trimming cost V 2 bases and J 3 bases, with 13 bases left between them. CDR3 length equals 15 residues. The CDR3 DNA sequence: TGTGCCAGCTCACCAGCCAGGGGAGGATACTATGGCTACACCTTC. Its translation: CASSPARGGYYGYTF. Filled out from reference TRBV18 and TRBJ1-2, the complete variable domain reads NAGVMQNPRHLVRRRGQEARLRCSPMKGHSHVYWYRQLPEEGLKFMVYLQKENIIDESGMPKERFSAEFPKEGPSILRIQQVVRGDSAAYFCASSPARGGYYGYTFGSGTRLTVV.

The CDR3 DNA sequence: TGTGCCAGCACCAAGTACTTGCGGGACAGGGGGCTTCAGCCCCAGCATTTT. It encodes CASTKYLRDRGLQPQHF. The genes are TRBV5-8 and TRBJ1-5, with 12 bases lining up with TRBD1. The CDR3 consists of 17 residues. J gave up 6 bases and V 6 bases, and 13 bases lay outside the gene matches. Germline CDR1 reads SGHTS; CDR2 reads YDEGEE.

The gene calls are TRBV27 and TRBJ2-7, with TRBD1 identical over 12 bases. CDR1 is MNHEY, CDR2 SMNVEV, per germline (reference sequence). The CDR3 length is 14 residues. After removal of 6 bases from V and 7 bases from J, the junction contained 7 bases not matched to a gene. The CDR3 bases are TGTGCCAGCAGCGGGACAGGGGGCTCCTCGGAGCAGTACTTC. This encodes CASSGTGGSSEQYF.

This CDR3 reads CAGYAPLGGGYEQYF. The DNA for the CDR3 is TGTGCCGGATACGCCCCGCTAGGGGGGGGCTACGAGCAGTACTTC. The chain is built from TRBV2 and TRBJ2-7, with D possibly being TRBD2 (7 bases). V was cut by 11 bases and J by 3 bases, with 23 bases left in between. Per germline, CDR1 SNHLY and CDR2 FYNNEI. This CDR3 spans 15 amino acids.

This clone was seen only a few times. The J gene is TRBJ1-1, the V gene TRBV7-3, with D unresolved. This CDR3 region has 13 residues. Germline V lookup: CDR1 SGHTA, CDR2 FQGTGA. Trimming shortened V by 0 bases and J by 3 bases, and 5 bases separated the two germline ends. CDR3 bases: TGTGCCAGCAGCTTAACTAGTGACACTGAAGCTTTCTTT. As protein: CASSLTSDTEAFF. The entire variable domain, with the rest obtained from reference TRBV7-3 and TRBJ1-1, is as follows: GAGVSQTPSNKVTEKGKYVELRCDPISGHTALYWYRQSLGQGPEFLIYFQGTGAADDSGLPNDRFFAVRPEGSVSTLKIQRTERGDSAVYLCASSLTSDTEAFFGQGTRLTVV.